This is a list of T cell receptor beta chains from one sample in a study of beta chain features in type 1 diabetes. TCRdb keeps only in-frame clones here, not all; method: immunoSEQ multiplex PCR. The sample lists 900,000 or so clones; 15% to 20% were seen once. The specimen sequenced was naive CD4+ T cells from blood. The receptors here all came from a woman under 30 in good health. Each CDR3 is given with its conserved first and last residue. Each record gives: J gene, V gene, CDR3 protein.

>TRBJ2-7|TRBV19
CASSPGQGAYEQYF
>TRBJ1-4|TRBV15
CATSWRATNEKLFF
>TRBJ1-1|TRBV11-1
CASSLVAGQGVAEAFF
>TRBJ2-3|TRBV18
CASSPSLEADTQYF
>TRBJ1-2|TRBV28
CASSLSFPGYGYTF
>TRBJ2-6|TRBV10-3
CAISSAPISGANVLTF
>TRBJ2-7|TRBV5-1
CASSLGGTSGTYEQYF
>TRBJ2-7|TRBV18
CASSPGLAVHYEQYF
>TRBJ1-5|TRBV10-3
CAISEEGRGDQPQHF
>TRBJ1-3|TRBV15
CATSRDIGAGNTIYF
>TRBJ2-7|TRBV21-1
CASSKLKGEPLPYEQYF